This TCR beta chain was retrieved from a study of type 1 regulatory T cells. A note on this clonotype: Its antigen remains unidentified.

The V end was cut by 2 bases, the J end by 5 bases, with 12 bases between. The CDR3 has 14 residues. CDR1 is DFQATT, CDR2 SNEGSKA, per germline (reference sequence). Each CDR3 protein is one row after TCRdb ran MiXCR on the reads. The sample has about 24,000 distinct CDR3 sequences; over 55% are singletons. V and J are TRBV20-1 and TRBJ1-4; weak D call: TRBD1 (6 bases). The sequencing sample was made of cultured T cells, either the whole culture or a sorted T cell fraction (not recorded which). Specified subset: Tr1-enriched cell product generated in vitro against host alloantigens. The source of this sequence is a human donor in good health. CDR3 bases: TGCAGTGCTAGACGACACCAGGGGAATGAAAAACTGTTTTTT. Residues: CSARRHQGNEKLFF.